A single sample gave rise to the 25 T cell receptor beta chains below, sequenced in a study of cytomegalovirus exposure and HLA in healthy donors. 60 Vbeta and 13 Jbeta primers were used in PCR. The assay was immunoSEQ multiplex PCR, and TCRdb's table has in-frame clones only and misses some. The table shows over 150,000 clones, with 80% occurring only once. Sequenced: PBMCs. The receptors here all came from a man aged 18 to 30 in good health and CMV-seropositive.

This clone was seen many times. The rearrangement joins TRBV6-4 to TRBJ2-1; 9 bases fit TRBD2. This CDR3 is 15 amino acids long. Germline trimming cut 3 bases from V and 6 bases from J; bases unmatched to any gene: 6. Germline lookup yields CDR1 MRHNA and CDR2 SNTAGT. CDR3 in amino acids: CASSEVAGESNEQFF. The CDR3 nucleotides are TGTGCCAGCAGTGAGGTAGCGGGGGAGTCCAATGAGCAGTTCTTC.

The chain has TRBV30 and TRBJ2-7; D gene ambiguous. CDR3 length: 13 amino acids. CDR1 and CDR2 (germline): GTSNPN, SVGIG (reference sequence). V shed 5 bases and J shed 5 bases, with 16 bases lying between them. This CDR3 reads CAWQPESLHEQYF. In DNA form, the CDR3 reads TGTGCCTGGCAACCCGAAAGCCTCCACGAGCAGTACTTC.

This clone was seen only once. The gene calls are TRBV19 and TRBJ1-5; D is ambiguous. CDR3 length: 13 residues. Trimming pared 7 bases from V and 4 bases from J, leaving 11 bases between. Germline assignment: CDR1 LNHDA and CDR2 SQIVND (reference sequence). CDR3 region: CASTTITNQPQHF. For the CDR3, the DNA is TGTGCCAGTACCACTATCACTAATCAGCCCCAGCATTTT.

A note on this clone: Other DNA sequences from this sample encode an identical CDR3 as well. This rearrangement joins TRBV5-4 to TRBJ2-3; weak D call: TRBD1 (6 bases). The CDR3 loop spans 15 amino acids. With 0 bases removed from V and 0 bases from J, the gap between germline ends came to 8 bases. Per germline, CDR1 SGHNT and CDR2 YYREEE (reference sequence). The DNA for the CDR3 is TGTGCCAGCAGCTTGGACAGGGCTAGCACAGATACGCAGTATTTT. It yields the protein CASSLDRASTDTQYF.

The chain combines TRBV5-6 with TRBJ2-2; tentative D call: TRBD2 (5 bases). Trimming took 4 bases from V and 0 from J, leaving 7 bases between them. Germline V gene sequence: CDR1 SGHDT, CDR2 YYEEEE. The CDR3 has 14 amino acids. CDR3: CASSPGSNTGELFF. The CDR3 DNA reads as TGTGCCAGCAGCCCGGGGTCGAACACCGGGGAGCTGTTTTTT. Variable domain in full (rest from reference TRBV5-6 and TRBJ2-2): DAGVTQSPTHLIKTRGQQVTLRCSPKSGHDTVSWYQQALGQGPQFIFQYYEEEERQRGNFPDRFSGHQFPNYSSELNVNALLLGDSALYLCASSPGSNTGELFFGEGSRLTVL.

This clone was found once. The chain has TRBV5-6 and TRBJ2-7, with 7 bases fitting TRBD1. CDR3 length equals 14 residues. The V segment lost 5 bases and the J segment 2 bases; nucleotides outside the gene matches: 7. In germline, CDR1 is SGHDT, CDR2 YYEEEE. The CDR3 region has the DNA TGTGCCAGCAGGCGACAGGGTAGGACCTACGAGCAGTACTTC. Its protein is CASRRQGRTYEQYF.

The chain joins TRBV15 to TRBJ2-1; 10 nucleotides align to TRBD2. The CDR3 has 15 amino acids. CDR1 LNHNV and CDR2 YYDKDF come from the germline V gene (reference sequence). J gave up 5 bases and V 0 bases, and 1 base lay outside the gene matches. The DNA of the CDR3 is TGTGCCACCAGCAGAGAACTAGCGGGAAACAATGAGCAGTTCTTC. Amino acid sequence: CATSRELAGNNEQFF.

This clone was recorded only once. The chain has TRBV29-1 and TRBJ2-1; weak D call: TRBD1 (8 bases). This CDR3 spans 13 amino acids. The germline V gene encodes CDR1 SQVTM and CDR2 ANQGSEA. V lost 2 bases and J lost 7, with 12 bases in between. The CDR3 sequence: CSVEPQGGNEQFF. CDR3 in DNA: TGCAGCGTTGAACCACAGGGGGGGAATGAGCAGTTCTTC.

The rearrangement joins TRBV5-1 to TRBJ1-2; 10 positions match TRBD1. CDR3 size: 13 residues. Trimming took 4 bases from V and 10 from J; bases not matched to a gene: 7. Germline V gene lookup returns CDR1 SGHRS and CDR2 YFSETQ. CDR3 bases: TGCGCCAGCAGCCTGGGGACAGGGGAAGTCTACACCTTC. Its protein is CASSLGTGEVYTF.

The chain has TRBV4-2 and TRBJ1-1, with 11 bases lining up with TRBD1. The germline CDR1 and CDR2 sequences are LGHNA and YNFKEQ. The CDR3 is made up of 17 amino acids. After removal of 4 bases from V and 4 bases from J, the junction contained 11 bases not matched to a gene. Here the CDR3 reads CASSPLGQGAFGTEAFF. As DNA, the CDR3 is TGTGCCAGCAGCCCCCTCGGACAGGGGGCTTTTGGCACTGAAGCTTTCTTT.

The chain employs TRBV20-1 and TRBJ2-7; maybe TRBD1 (5 bases). CDR1 DFQATT and CDR2 SNEGSKA come from the germline V gene (reference sequence). This CDR3 has 11 amino acids. V was trimmed by 6 bases and J by 5 bases, leaving 11 bases between them. The CDR3 DNA reads as TGCAGTGCGCAGGGATTGGACGAGCAGTACTTC. Translation gives CSAQGLDEQYF.

This clone was observed a few times. The rearrangement joins TRBV4-1 to TRBJ2-1; D may be TRBD2 (5 bases). The germline V gene encodes CDR1 MGHRA and CDR2 YSYEKL. V was clipped by 0 bases and J by 7 bases, with 7 bases between them. The CDR3 runs 13 residues. CDR3 in DNA: TGCGCCAGCAGCCAAGATGGAGGTAATGAGCAGTTCTTC. As protein: CASSQDGGNEQFF.

The V and J genes are TRBV19 and TRBJ1-1; the D is unclear. Germline-derived CDR1 and CDR2 are LNHDA and SQIVND (reference sequence). This CDR3 is built from 16 residues. Trimming pared 1 base from V and 0 bases from J, leaving 12 bases between. CDR3 sequence (DNA): TGTGCCAGTAGTATAGTTGCCCGGACTTTGAACACTGAAGCTTTCTTT. It codes for CASSIVARTLNTEAFF.

V is TRBV5-4 and J is TRBJ2-5, with 9 bases lining up with TRBD1. The J call may be wrong; the DNA end is better matched by TRBJ2-7. There are 16 residues in the CDR3. Per germline, CDR1 SGHNT and CDR2 YYREEE (reference sequence). The CDR3 spells CASSLYGTGKQYEQYF. For the CDR3, the DNA is TGTGCCAGCAGCTTGTACGGGACAGGGAAGCAATACGAGCAGTACTTC.

V usage is TRBV19 and J usage is TRBJ1-1; TRBD1 matches at 8 bases. J lost 2 bases, V lost 5 bases, and 10 bases had no gene match. The germline V gene encodes CDR1 LNHDA and CDR2 SQIVND (reference sequence). This CDR3 is 16 amino acids long. CDR3 sequence: CASSAEAGTGNTEAFF. The CDR3 coding sequence is TGTGCCAGTAGTGCAGAAGCCGGGACAGGTAACACTGAAGCTTTCTTT.

This clone was counted between two and nine times. The rearrangement uses TRBV25-1 and TRBJ1-1, with D hard to call. The CDR3 has 13 residues. Trimming removed 4 bases from V and 8 bases from J, with 14 bases in between. CDR1 and CDR2 (germline): MGHDK, SYGVNS. The CDR3 region is CASSGYQRLEAFF. As DNA, the CDR3 is TGTGCCAGCAGTGGGTATCAGCGGTTAGAAGCTTTCTTT. The variable domain in full, completed from reference TRBV25-1 and TRBJ1-1, reads EADIYQTPRYLVIGTGKKITLECSQTMGHDKMYWYQQDPGMELHLIHYSYGVNSTEKGDLSSESTVSRIRTEHFPLTLESARPSHTSQYLCASSGYQRLEAFFGQGTRLTVV.

The chain joins TRBV7-2 to TRBJ1-3, with TRBD1 identical over 7 bases. Germline V CDR1 and CDR2: SGHTA, FQGNSA. The CDR3 contains 18 residues. Trimming cost V 4 bases and J 2 bases; bases outside gene matches: 14. The CDR3 DNA sequence: TGTGCCAGCAGCTACAGGGGATCGGGCCTTGGCGCTGGAAACACCATATATTTT. The encoded protein is CASSYRGSGLGAGNTIYF.

This chain joins TRBV5-1 and TRBJ2-3, with 8 bases identical to TRBD1. V shed 4 bases and J 8 bases; nucleotides not matched to a gene: 18. This CDR3 comprises 17 residues. The V gene's germline CDR1 is SGHRS and CDR2 YFSETQ. The CDR3 region is CASSLGGQAQPRSTQYF. The CDR3 nucleotides read TGCGCCAGCAGCCTGGGGGGACAGGCGCAGCCAAGGAGTACGCAGTATTTT.

The rearrangement uses TRBV4-3 and TRBJ2-7; 7 bases align to TRBD2. The CDR3 loop spans 15 amino acids. V was pared by 4 bases and J by 4 bases, with 10 bases of the junction left unmatched. Looked up from germline, CDR1 is LGHNA and CDR2 is YSLEER. CDR3 nucleotide sequence: TGCGCCAGCAGCCTCACACGGGGGGAAGGGTACGAGCAGTACTTC. This encodes CASSLTRGEGYEQYF.

The sample holds a few counts of this clone. The chain has TRBV9 and TRBJ2-5; D might be TRBD2 (6 bases). The CDR3 spans 15 residues. Trimming left V 0 bases short and J 1 base short, with 10 bases between. Germline CDR1 SGDLS, CDR2 YYNGEE. CDR3 sequence reads: CASSVGPSAQETQYF. In DNA form, the CDR3 reads TGTGCCAGCAGCGTAGGCCCTAGCGCCCAAGAGACCCAGTACTTC. Filled out from reference TRBV9 and TRBJ2-5, the complete variable domain reads DSGVTQTPKHLITATGQRVTLRCSPRSGDLSVYWYQQSLDQGLQFLIQYYNGEERAKGNILERFSAQQFPDLHSELNLSSLELGDSALYFCASSVGPSAQETQYFGPGTRLLVL.

The chain joins TRBV6-5 to TRBJ1-2; possible D gene TRBD1, 5 bases. The CDR3 sequence is 12 residues long. The germline V gene encodes CDR1 MNHEY and CDR2 SVGAGI. V lost 11 bases, J lost 6 bases, and 16 bases lay in between. The CDR3 loop reads CAVWGGENGYTF. The DNA of the CDR3 is TGTGCCGTATGGGGGGGTGAGAATGGCTACACCTTC.

V usage is TRBV6-6 and J usage is TRBJ1-2; D call uncertain. The V gene lost 6 bases and the J gene lost 3 bases, with 11 bases spanning the gap. Germline CDR1 MNHNY, CDR2 SVGAGI (reference sequence). The CDR3 has 13 amino acids. CDR3 DNA sequence: TGTGCCAGCAGCCCCGATTCGGACTATGGCTACACCTTC. Translation gives CASSPDSDYGYTF.

This CDR3 reads CATSGVSYEQYF. CDR3 nucleotide sequence: TGTGCCACCTCAGGGGTCTCCTACGAGCAGTACTTC. This chain links TRBV7-8 with TRBJ2-7; possibly TRBD1 for D (6 bases). In germline, CDR1 is SGHVS, CDR2 FQNEAQ. CDR3 size: 12 residues. Trimming left V 10 bases short and J 0 bases short, with 10 bases between. The full variable domain, in which reference TRBV7-8 and TRBJ2-7 provide the parts outside the CDR3, is GAGVSQSPRYKVAKRGQDVALRCDPISGHVSLFWYQQALGQGPEFLTYFQNEAQLDKSGLPSDRFFAERPEGSVSTLKIQRTQQEDSAVYLCATSGVSYEQYFGPGTRLTVT.

The rearrangement joins TRBV5-1 to TRBJ2-1, with 7 positions matching TRBD1. This CDR3 has 15 residues. V gave up 4 bases and J gave up 4 bases; unmatched junction bases: 8. Germline loops: CDR1 SGHRS, CDR2 YFSETQ. As DNA, the CDR3 is TGCGCCAGCAGCCTGACAGGGTTTGGATACAATGAGCAGTTCTTC. It yields the protein CASSLTGFGYNEQFF.

As concerns this clone: At one of its ends the junction is not consistent with the germline gene, which may arise from a read error. V usage is TRBV2 and J usage is TRBJ1-4; TRBD1 agrees at 7 bases. Germline CDR1 SNHLY, CDR2 FYNNEI. CDR3 length: 15 residues. The CDR3 loop reads CAGSVSGTANEKLFF. The CDR3 coding sequence is TGTGCCGGCAGCGTATCCGGGACAGCAAATGAAAAACTGTTTTTT.